This is a list of T cell receptor beta chains from one sample in a study of response to subunit inactivated influenza vaccine. TCRdb reprocessed the RT-PCR reads with MiXCR, giving one entry per CDR3 protein. The data show 150,000 to 200,000 distinct CDR3 sequences, approximately 12% seen once. The sample was also reused in another study, on T cells expressing NK-cell markers.

Sequencing used CD8+ T cells sorted from PBMCs, obtained less than 13 days after vaccination. These receptors originate from a man aged 45-65 years who received an inactivated influenza vaccine. The CDR3 runs from the conserved cysteine through the conserved F or W. The order of the fields is J gene, V gene, clone size, D gene, CDR3 DNA, CDR3 protein. D genes are given only for firm matches. The size entry is marked missing in some rows and otherwise reads once, few, many or a size class.

J: TRBJ1-1; V: TRBV29-1; size: few; D: -; DNA: TGCAGCGGGTCACGTTGGGCGGACCTGGACACTGAAGCTTTCTTT; CDR3: CSGSRWADLDTEAFF
J: TRBJ2-1; V: TRBV7-6; size: -; D: -; DNA: TGTGCCAGCAGCCCTGGACTTTCAAATGAGCAGTTCTTC; CDR3: CASSPGLSNEQFF
J: TRBJ2-2; V: TRBV4-3; size: -; D: -; DNA: TGCGCCAGCAGCCAAGATTGGGGCGGGAACACCGGGGAGCTGTTTTTT; CDR3: CASSQDWGGNTGELFF
J: TRBJ1-5; V: TRBV20-1; size: -; D: -; DNA: TGCAGTGCTAGCCGGCAGCCTAGGGGCAATCAGCCCCAGCATTTT; CDR3: CSASRQPRGNQPQHF
J: TRBJ2-4; V: TRBV27; size: -; D: TRBD2; DNA: TGTGCCAGCAGTTTAACTAGCGGGAGTCAAAACATTCAGTACTTC; CDR3: CASSLTSGSQNIQYF
J: TRBJ2-7; V: TRBV5-6; size: -; D: -; DNA: TGTGCCAGCAGCTTGGATCCGGTCTCGTACGAGCAGTACTTC; CDR3: CASSLDPVSYEQYF
J: TRBJ1-2; V: TRBV4-3; size: few; D: TRBD1; DNA: TGCGCCAGCAGCCAAGTCAGGGACAGTTTCTATGGCTACACCTTC; CDR3: CASSQVRDSFYGYTF
J: TRBJ2-1; V: TRBV27; size: -; D: -; DNA: TGTGCCAGCAGTTTTATCGGGAGCTCCTACAATGAGCAGTTCTTC; CDR3: CASSFIGSSYNEQFF
J: TRBJ1-1; V: TRBV10-3; size: few; D: TRBD1; DNA: TGTGCCATTTCGAACAGGGGGCTTCTTCAGAACTCTGAAGCTTTCTTT; CDR3: CAISNRGLLQNSEAFF
J: TRBJ2-2; V: TRBV7-7; size: -; D: -; DNA: TGTGCCAGCAGTGGTGGTGGGATCGGGGAGCTGTTTTTT; CDR3: CASSGGGIGELFF
J: TRBJ2-1; V: TRBV7-9; size: -; D: TRBD1; DNA: TGTGCCAGCAGCCCGACTGACAGGGCGATTTCTGAGCAGTTCTTC; CDR3: CASSPTDRAISEQFF
J: TRBJ2-3; V: TRBV11-2; size: many; D: -; DNA: TGTGCCAGCAGCTCCGTGGACAGTTTCACAGATACGCAGTATTTT; CDR3: CASSSVDSFTDTQYF
J: TRBJ2-1; V: TRBV11-2; size: many; D: -; DNA: TGTGCCAGCAGCTGGGGGCCAGACTCCTACAATGAGCAGTTCTTC; CDR3: CASSWGPDSYNEQFF
J: TRBJ2-1; V: TRBV7-2; size: few; D: -; DNA: TGTGCCAGCAGCTTAGCGCCGGAGGGGGCCGCCAGGAATGAGCAGTTCTTC; CDR3: CASSLAPEGAARNEQFF
J: TRBJ2-2; V: TRBV10-3; size: -; D: -; DNA: TGTGCCATCAGCTCATCCGAGACGGGCCTCAGCACCGGGGAGCTGTTTTTT; CDR3: CAISSSETGLSTGELFF
J: TRBJ2-2; V: TRBV5-1; size: few; D: -; DNA: TGCGCCAGCGATATCACCGGGGAGCTGTTTTTT; CDR3: CASDITGELFF
J: TRBJ2-5; V: TRBV3-1; size: few; D: -; DNA: TGTGCCAGCAGCCAAGATTTCAGGGGGGTGGAGACCCAGTACTTC; CDR3: CASSQDFRGVETQYF
J: TRBJ2-7; V: TRBV29-1; size: few; D: TRBD2; DNA: TGCAGCGTTGGGGGGGGACTAGGCTACGAGCAGTACTTC; CDR3: CSVGGGLGYEQYF
J: TRBJ1-5; V: TRBV6-1; size: few; D: TRBD1; DNA: TGTGCCAGCCGAAGGGGGCTCAATCAGCCCCAGCATTTT; CDR3: CASRRGLNQPQHF
J: TRBJ2-7; V: TRBV27; size: -; D: -; DNA: TGTGCCAGCAGTTTATTCTGGCCACTCTCCTACGAGCAGTACTTC; CDR3: CASSLFWPLSYEQYF
J: TRBJ2-6; V: TRBV25-1; size: -; D: -; DNA: TGTGCCAGCAGTGGACTATCTGGGGCCAACGTCCTGACTTTC; CDR3: CASSGLSGANVLTF
J: TRBJ2-2; V: TRBV20-1; size: few; D: -; DNA: TGCAGTGCTAGAGATTTCGGCGGCACCGGGGAGCTGTTTTTT; CDR3: CSARDFGGTGELFF
J: TRBJ1-5; V: TRBV12-3/TRBV12-4; size: many; D: -; DNA: TGTGCCAGCAGTTTAGAGGGGAGCAATCAGCCCCAGCATTTT; CDR3: CASSLEGSNQPQHF
J: TRBJ1-4; V: TRBV27; size: -; D: TRBD1; DNA: TGTGCCAGCAGTGCGATGGGACAGGCTAATGAAAAACTGTTTTTT; CDR3: CASSAMGQANEKLFF
J: TRBJ1-1; V: TRBV30; size: few; D: -; DNA: TGTGCCTGGAGTCATTACACTGAAGCTTTCTTT; CDR3: CAWSHYTEAFF
J: TRBJ2-7; V: TRBV14; size: -; D: TRBD1; DNA: TGTGCCAGCAGCCAGGATCCGGGACAGACATTTTACGAGCAGTACTTC; CDR3: CASSQDPGQTFYEQYF
J: TRBJ1-5; V: TRBV2; size: -; D: -; DNA: TGTGCCAGCAGTAACTCAGGGCAGCAGTATAGCAATCAGCCCCAGCATTTT; CDR3: CASSNSGQQYSNQPQHF
J: TRBJ2-6; V: TRBV12-3/TRBV12-4; size: many; D: -; DNA: TGTGCCAGCAGTTCAGGGTTCACAGCTGGGGCCAACGTCCTGACTTTC; CDR3: CASSSGFTAGANVLTF
J: TRBJ1-5; V: TRBV6-5; size: -; D: -; DNA: TGTGCCAGCAGTTACGGGCCGGGGCAGCCCCAGCATTTT; CDR3: CASSYGPGQPQHF